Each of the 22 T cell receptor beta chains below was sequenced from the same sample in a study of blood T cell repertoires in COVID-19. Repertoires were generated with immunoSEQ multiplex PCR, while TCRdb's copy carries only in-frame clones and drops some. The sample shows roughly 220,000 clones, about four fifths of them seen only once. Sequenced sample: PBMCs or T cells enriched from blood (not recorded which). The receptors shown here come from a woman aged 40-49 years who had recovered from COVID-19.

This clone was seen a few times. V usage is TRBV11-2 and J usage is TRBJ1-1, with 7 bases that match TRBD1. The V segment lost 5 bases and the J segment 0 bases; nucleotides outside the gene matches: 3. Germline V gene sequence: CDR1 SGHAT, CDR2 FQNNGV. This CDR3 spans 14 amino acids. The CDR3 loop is CASSGQAMNTEAFF. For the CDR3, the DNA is TGTGCCAGCAGCGGACAGGCAATGAACACTGAAGCTTTCTTT. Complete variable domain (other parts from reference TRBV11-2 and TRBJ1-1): EAGVAQSPRYKIIEKRQSVAFWCNPISGHATLYWYQQILGQGPKLLIQFQNNGVVDDSQLPKDRFSAERLKGVDSTLKIQPAKLEDSAVYLCASSGQAMNTEAFFGQGTRLTVV.

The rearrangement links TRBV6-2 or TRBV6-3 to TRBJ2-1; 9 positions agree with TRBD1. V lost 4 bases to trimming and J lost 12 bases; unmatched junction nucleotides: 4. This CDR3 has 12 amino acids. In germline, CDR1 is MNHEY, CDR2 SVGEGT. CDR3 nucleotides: TGTGCCAGCAGTTTGGACAGGGGAGCGCAGTTCTTC. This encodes CASSLDRGAQFF.

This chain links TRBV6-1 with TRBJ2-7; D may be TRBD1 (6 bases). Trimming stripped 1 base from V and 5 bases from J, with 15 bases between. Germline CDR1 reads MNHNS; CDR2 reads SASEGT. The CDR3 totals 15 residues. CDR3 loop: CASSEGDTPPDEQYV. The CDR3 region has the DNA TGTGCCAGCAGTGAAGGGGACACCCCTCCGGACGAGCAGTACGTC.

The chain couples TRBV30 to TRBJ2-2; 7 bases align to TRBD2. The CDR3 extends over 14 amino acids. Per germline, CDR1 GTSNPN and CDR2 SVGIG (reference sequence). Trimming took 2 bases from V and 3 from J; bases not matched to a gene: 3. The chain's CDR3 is CAWSSGVDTGELFF. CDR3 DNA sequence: TGTGCCTGGAGTAGCGGGGTGGACACCGGGGAGCTGTTTTTT.

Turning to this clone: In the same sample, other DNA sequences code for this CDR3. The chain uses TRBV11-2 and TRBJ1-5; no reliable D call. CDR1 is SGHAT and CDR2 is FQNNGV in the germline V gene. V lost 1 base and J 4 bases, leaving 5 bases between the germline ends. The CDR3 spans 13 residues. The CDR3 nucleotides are TGTGCCAGCAGCTTAGCGAGAAATCAGCCCCAGCATTTT. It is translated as CASSLARNQPQHF. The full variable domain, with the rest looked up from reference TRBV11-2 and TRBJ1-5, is EAGVAQSPRYKIIEKRQSVAFWCNPISGHATLYWYQQILGQGPKLLIQFQNNGVVDDSQLPKDRFSAERLKGVDSTLKIQPAKLEDSAVYLCASSLARNQPQHFGDGTRLSIL.

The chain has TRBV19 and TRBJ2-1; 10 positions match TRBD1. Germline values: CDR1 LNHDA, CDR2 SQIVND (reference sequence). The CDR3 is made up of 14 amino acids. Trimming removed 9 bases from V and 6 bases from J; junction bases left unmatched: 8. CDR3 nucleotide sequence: TGTGCCAGCACCAGGGGGACAGGGGTCAATGAGCAGTTCTTC. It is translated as CASTRGTGVNEQFF.

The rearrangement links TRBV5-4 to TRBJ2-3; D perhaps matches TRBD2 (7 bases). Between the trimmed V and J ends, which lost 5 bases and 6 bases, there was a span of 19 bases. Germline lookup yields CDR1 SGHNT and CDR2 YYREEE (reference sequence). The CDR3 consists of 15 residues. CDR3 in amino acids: CASSFPGAGVDTQYF. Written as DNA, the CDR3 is TGTGCCAGCAGTTTCCCGGGGGCGGGAGTTGATACGCAGTATTTT.

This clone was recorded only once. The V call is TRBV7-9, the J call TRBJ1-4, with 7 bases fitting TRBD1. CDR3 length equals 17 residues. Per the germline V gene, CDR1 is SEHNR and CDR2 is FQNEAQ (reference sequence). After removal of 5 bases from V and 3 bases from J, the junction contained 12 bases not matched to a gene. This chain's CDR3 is CASSQTLTGQPNEKLFF. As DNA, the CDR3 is TGTGCCAGCAGCCAAACCCTGACGGGACAGCCTAATGAAAAACTGTTTTTT.

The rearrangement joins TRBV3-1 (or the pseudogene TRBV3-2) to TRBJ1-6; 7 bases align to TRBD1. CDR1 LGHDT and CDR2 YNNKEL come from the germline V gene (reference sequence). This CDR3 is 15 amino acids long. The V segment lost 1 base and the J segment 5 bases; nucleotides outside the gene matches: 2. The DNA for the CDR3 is TGTGCCAGCAGCCAAGGGCAGGGGGATAATTCACCCCTCCACTTT. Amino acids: CASSQGQGDNSPLHF.

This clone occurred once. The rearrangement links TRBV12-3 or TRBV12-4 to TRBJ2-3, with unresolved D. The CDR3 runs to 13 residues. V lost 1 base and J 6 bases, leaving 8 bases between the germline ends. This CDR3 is CASSLGGIDTQYF. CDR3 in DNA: TGTGCCAGCAGTTTAGGAGGAATTGATACGCAGTATTTT.

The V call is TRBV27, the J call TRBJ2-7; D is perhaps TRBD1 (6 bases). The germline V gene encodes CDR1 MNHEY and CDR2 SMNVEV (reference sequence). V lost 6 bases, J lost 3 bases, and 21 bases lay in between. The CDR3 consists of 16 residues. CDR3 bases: TGTGCCAGCAGCAAAACTGCCGGGACACCAGACTACGAGCAGTACTTC. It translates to CASSKTAGTPDYEQYF.

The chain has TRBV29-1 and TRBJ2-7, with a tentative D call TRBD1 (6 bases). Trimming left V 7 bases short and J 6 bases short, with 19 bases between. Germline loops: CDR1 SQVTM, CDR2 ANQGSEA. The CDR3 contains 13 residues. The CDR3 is CSAYRVGSVEQYF. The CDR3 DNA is TGCAGCGCTTACAGGGTCGGGTCGGTCGAGCAGTACTTC.

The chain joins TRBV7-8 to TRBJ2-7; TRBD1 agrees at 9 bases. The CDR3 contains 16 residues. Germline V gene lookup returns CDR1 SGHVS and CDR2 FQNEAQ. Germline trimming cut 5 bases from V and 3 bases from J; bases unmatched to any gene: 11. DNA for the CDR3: TGTGCCAGCAGCCCAACCGCCGGGACAGGGTTCTACGAGCAGTACTTC. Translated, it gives CASSPTAGTGFYEQYF.

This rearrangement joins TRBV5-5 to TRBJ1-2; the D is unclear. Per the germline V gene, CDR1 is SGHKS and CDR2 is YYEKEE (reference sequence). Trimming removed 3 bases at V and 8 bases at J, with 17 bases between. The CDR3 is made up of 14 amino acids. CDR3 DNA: TGTGCCAGCAGCTCAGGAAACGGAGGCTACGGCTACACCTTC. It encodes CASSSGNGGYGYTF.

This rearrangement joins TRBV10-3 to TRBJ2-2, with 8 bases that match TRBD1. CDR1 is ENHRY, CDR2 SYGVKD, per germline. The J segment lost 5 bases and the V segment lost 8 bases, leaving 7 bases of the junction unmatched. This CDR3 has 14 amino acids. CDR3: CAIPDRGLTGELFF. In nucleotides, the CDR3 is TGTGCCATCCCTGACAGGGGTTTAACCGGGGAGCTGTTTTTT.

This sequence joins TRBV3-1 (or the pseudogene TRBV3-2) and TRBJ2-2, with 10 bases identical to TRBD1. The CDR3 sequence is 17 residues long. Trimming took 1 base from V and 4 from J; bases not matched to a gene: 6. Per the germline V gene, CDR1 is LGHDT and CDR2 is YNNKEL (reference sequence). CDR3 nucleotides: TGTGCCAGCAGCCAAGTAGGGACAGGGGAGTTCACCGGGGAGCTGTTTTTT. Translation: CASSQVGTGEFTGELFF.

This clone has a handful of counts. The CDR3 DNA reads as TGTGCCAGCAGCCGAACGGGGGTTAGGACTGAAGCTTTCTTT. This codes for CASSRTGVRTEAFF. The chain is built from TRBV11-2 and TRBJ1-1; weak D call: TRBD1 (5 bases). Germline values: CDR1 SGHAT, CDR2 FQNNGV. V was clipped by 5 bases and J by 5 bases, with 15 bases between them. CDR3 length equals 14 residues.

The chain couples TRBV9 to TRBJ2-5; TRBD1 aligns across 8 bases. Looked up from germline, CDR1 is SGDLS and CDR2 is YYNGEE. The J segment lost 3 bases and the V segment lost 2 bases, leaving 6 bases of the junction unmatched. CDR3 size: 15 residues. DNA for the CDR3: TGTGCCAGCAGCGTCGGACAGGGAAGGAAAGAGACCCAGTACTTC. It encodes CASSVGQGRKETQYF.

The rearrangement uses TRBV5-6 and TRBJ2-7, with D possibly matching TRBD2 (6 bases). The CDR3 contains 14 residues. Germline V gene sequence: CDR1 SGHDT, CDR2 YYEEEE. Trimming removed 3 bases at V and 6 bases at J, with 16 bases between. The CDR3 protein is CASSSYLGGIEQYV. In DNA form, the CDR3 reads TGTGCCAGCAGCTCATACCTTGGGGGGATCGAGCAGTACGTC.

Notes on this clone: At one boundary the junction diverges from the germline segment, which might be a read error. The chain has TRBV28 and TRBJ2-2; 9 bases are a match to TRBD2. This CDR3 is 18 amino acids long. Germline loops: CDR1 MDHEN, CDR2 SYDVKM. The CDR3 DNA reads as TGTGCCAGCAGTTTATTCGGGACTAGCAAGACGAAGACCGGGGAGCTGTTTTTT. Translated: CASSLFGTSKTKTGELFF.

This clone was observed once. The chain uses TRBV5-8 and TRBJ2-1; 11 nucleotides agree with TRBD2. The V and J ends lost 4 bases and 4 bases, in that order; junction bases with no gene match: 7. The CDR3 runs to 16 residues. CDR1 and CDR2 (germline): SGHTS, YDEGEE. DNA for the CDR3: TGTGCCAGCAGCCTCTCTAGCGGGAGGCCGTACAATGAGCAGTTCTTC. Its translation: CASSLSSGRPYNEQFF.

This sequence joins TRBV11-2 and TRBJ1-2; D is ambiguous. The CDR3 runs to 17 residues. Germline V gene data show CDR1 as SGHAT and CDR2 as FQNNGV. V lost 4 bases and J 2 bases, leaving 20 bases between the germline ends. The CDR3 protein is CASSSNRENGRNYGYTF. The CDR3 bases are TGTGCCAGCAGCTCCAACCGGGAAAACGGACGAAACTATGGCTACACCTTC. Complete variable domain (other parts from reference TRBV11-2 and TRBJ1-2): EAGVAQSPRYKIIEKRQSVAFWCNPISGHATLYWYQQILGQGPKLLIQFQNNGVVDDSQLPKDRFSAERLKGVDSTLKIQPAKLEDSAVYLCASSSNRENGRNYGYTFGSGTRLTVV.